This paragraph covers one T cell receptor (beta chain) sequence. This sample was included in a study of Graves' ophthalmopathy and Graves' hyperthyroidism. Amplification targeted the TCR beta CDR3 regions, with RNA transcripts as the source material. First-round RT-PCR relied on HTBI primers, and a second-round multiplex PCR came next. TCRdb re-derived calls from the multiplex PCR reads in MiXCR, one entry per CDR3 protein. The sample includes hundreds of thousands of distinct CDR3 sequences, approximately 39% seen only once; the top ten take 2.5% to 3.5%. The germline V gene has CDR1 SGHRS and CDR2 YFSETQ. The CDR3 length is 13 residues. V gave up 3 bases and J gave up 7 bases; unmatched junction bases: 3.

The clonotype was recovered from an adult man with Graves' ophthalmopathy. Sequencing was performed on peripheral blood. The chain is built from TRBV5-1 and TRBJ1-5; TRBD1 agrees at 8 bases. The DNA for the CDR3 is TGCGCCAGCAGCTCCGCAGGGGGCCAGCCCCAGCATTTT. The encoded protein is CASSSAGGQPQHF.